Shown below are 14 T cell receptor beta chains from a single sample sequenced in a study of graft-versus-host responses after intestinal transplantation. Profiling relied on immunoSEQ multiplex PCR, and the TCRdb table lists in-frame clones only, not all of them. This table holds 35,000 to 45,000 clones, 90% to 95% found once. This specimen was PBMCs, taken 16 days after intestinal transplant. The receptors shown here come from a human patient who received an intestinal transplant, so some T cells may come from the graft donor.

The CDR3 spells CASSTSVLEAFF. Written as DNA, the CDR3 is TGTGCCAGTAGTACTTCGGTCCTGGAAGCTTTCTTT. The chain combines TRBV19 with TRBJ1-1, with D unresolved. Germline loops: CDR1 LNHDA, CDR2 SQIVND (reference sequence). The CDR3 runs to 12 residues. V lost 4 bases to trimming and J lost 8 bases, with 11 bases between them.

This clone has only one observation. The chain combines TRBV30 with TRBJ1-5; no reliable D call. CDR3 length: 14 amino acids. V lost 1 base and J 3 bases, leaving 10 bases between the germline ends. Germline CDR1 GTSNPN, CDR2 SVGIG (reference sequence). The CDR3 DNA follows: TGTGCCTGGAGTGATGAGGTGAACAATCAGCCCCAGCATTTT. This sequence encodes CAWSDEVNNQPQHF.

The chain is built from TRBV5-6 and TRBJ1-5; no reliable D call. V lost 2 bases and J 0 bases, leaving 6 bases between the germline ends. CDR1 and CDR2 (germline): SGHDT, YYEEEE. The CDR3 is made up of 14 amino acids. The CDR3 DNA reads TGTGCCAGCAGCTTCCAGGATAGCAATCAGCCCCAGCATTTT. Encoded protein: CASSFQDSNQPQHF.

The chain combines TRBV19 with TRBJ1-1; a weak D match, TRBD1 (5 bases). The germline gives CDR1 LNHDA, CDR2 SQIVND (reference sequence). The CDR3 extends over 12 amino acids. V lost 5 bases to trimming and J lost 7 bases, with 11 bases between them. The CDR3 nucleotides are TGTGCCAGTAGTCACCCGGGGCTTGAAGCTTTCTTT. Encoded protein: CASSHPGLEAFF.

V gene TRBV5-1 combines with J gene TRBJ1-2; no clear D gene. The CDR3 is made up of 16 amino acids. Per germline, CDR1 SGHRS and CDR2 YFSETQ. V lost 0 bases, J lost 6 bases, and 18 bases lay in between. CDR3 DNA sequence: TGCGCCAGCAGCTTGGCGGGAGAAACAGTAATGGATGGCTACACCTTC. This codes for CASSLAGETVMDGYTF.

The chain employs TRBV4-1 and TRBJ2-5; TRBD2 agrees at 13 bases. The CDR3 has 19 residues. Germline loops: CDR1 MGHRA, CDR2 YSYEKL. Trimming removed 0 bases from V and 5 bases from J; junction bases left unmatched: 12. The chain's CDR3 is CASSQDGRTSGSFGETQYF. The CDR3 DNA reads TGCGCCAGCAGCCAAGATGGACGGACTAGCGGGAGCTTTGGGGAGACCCAGTACTTC.

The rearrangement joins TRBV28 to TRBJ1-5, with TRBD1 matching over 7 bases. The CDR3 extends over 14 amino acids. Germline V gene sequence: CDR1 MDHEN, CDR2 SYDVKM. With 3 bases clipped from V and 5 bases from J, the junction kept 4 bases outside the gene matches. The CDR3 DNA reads TGTGCCAGCAGTTTTAGGGGGCGCGATCAGCCCCAGCATTTT. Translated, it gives CASSFRGRDQPQHF.

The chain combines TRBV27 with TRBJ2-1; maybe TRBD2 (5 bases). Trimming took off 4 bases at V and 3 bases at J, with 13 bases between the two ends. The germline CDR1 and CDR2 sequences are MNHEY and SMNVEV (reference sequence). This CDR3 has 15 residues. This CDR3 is CASSYRAESYNEQFF. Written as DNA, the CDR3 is TGTGCCAGCAGTTATCGAGCGGAAAGCTACAATGAGCAGTTCTTC.

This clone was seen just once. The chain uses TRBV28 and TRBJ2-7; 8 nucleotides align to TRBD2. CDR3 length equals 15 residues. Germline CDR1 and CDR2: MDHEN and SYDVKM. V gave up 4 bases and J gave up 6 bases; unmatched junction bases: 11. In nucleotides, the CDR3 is TGTGCCAGCAGTTCCTCTAGCGGGCTCCCGGGCGAGCAGTACTTC. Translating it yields CASSSSSGLPGEQYF.

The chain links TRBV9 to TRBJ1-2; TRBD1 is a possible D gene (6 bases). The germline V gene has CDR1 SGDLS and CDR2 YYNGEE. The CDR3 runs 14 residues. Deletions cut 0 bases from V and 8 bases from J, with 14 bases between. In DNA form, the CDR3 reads TGTGCCAGCAGCGTAGGGCACAGGGAGAGGGGCTACACCTTC. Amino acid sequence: CASSVGHRERGYTF.

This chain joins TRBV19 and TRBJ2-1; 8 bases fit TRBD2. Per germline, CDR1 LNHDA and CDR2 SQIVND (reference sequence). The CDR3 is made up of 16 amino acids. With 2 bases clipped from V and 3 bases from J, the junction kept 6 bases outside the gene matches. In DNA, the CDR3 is TGTGCCAGTAGTATACTCTCCAGCGGGAGCTACAATGAGCAGTTCTTC. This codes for CASSILSSGSYNEQFF.

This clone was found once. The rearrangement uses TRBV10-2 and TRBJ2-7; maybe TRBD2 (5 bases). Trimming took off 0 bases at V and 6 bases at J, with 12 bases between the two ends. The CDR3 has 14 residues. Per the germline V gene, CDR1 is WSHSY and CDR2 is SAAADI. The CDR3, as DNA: TGCGCCAGCAGTGAGTCCGGGCATCGGGGCGAGCAGTACTTC. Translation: CASSESGHRGEQYF.

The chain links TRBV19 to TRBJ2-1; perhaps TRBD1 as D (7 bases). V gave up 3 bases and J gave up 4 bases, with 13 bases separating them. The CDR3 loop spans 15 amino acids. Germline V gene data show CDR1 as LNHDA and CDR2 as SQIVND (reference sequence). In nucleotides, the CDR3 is TGTGCCAGTAGTATGGCAGGGGGAGGTTACAATGAGCAGTTCTTC. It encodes CASSMAGGGYNEQFF.

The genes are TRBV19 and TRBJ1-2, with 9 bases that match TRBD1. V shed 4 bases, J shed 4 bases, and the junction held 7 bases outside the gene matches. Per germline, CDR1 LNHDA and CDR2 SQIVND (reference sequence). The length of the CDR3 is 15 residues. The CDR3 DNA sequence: TGTGCCAGTAGTAGGACAGGGGAGAACGGCTATGGCTACACCTTC. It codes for CASSRTGENGYGYTF.